Sequencing of this T cell receptor (beta chain) was carried out in a study of cytomegalovirus exposure and HLA in healthy donors. Broader study findings: A later analysis showed TCR association rates differing by HLA locus, peaking at DRB1 and lowest at HLA-C. Researchers catalogued about 160 TCR beta chains as cytomegalovirus-associated. Sequencing depth roughly uniform across donors was assumed in presence/absence analyses.

About this clone itself: No antigen is known for it.

Primers for the PCR totalled 60 Vbeta and 13 Jbeta. Repertoires were generated with immunoSEQ multiplex PCR, while TCRdb's copy carries only in-frame clones and drops some. The sample lists tens of thousands of clones, about 84% occurring once. The TCR comes from a male donor in good health and CMV-seronegative. The specimen was PBMCs.

The CDR3 is CASSVPPLAGVIGELFF. CDR3 sequence (DNA): TGTGCCAGTAGTGTCCCCCCACTAGCGGGCGTCATCGGGGAGCTGTTTTTT. This chain links TRBV19 with TRBJ2-2; 9 positions agree with TRBD2. Trimming removed 5 bases from V and 7 bases from J; junction bases left unmatched: 14. Germline V CDR1 and CDR2: LNHDA, SQIVND (reference sequence). This CDR3 region has 17 residues.